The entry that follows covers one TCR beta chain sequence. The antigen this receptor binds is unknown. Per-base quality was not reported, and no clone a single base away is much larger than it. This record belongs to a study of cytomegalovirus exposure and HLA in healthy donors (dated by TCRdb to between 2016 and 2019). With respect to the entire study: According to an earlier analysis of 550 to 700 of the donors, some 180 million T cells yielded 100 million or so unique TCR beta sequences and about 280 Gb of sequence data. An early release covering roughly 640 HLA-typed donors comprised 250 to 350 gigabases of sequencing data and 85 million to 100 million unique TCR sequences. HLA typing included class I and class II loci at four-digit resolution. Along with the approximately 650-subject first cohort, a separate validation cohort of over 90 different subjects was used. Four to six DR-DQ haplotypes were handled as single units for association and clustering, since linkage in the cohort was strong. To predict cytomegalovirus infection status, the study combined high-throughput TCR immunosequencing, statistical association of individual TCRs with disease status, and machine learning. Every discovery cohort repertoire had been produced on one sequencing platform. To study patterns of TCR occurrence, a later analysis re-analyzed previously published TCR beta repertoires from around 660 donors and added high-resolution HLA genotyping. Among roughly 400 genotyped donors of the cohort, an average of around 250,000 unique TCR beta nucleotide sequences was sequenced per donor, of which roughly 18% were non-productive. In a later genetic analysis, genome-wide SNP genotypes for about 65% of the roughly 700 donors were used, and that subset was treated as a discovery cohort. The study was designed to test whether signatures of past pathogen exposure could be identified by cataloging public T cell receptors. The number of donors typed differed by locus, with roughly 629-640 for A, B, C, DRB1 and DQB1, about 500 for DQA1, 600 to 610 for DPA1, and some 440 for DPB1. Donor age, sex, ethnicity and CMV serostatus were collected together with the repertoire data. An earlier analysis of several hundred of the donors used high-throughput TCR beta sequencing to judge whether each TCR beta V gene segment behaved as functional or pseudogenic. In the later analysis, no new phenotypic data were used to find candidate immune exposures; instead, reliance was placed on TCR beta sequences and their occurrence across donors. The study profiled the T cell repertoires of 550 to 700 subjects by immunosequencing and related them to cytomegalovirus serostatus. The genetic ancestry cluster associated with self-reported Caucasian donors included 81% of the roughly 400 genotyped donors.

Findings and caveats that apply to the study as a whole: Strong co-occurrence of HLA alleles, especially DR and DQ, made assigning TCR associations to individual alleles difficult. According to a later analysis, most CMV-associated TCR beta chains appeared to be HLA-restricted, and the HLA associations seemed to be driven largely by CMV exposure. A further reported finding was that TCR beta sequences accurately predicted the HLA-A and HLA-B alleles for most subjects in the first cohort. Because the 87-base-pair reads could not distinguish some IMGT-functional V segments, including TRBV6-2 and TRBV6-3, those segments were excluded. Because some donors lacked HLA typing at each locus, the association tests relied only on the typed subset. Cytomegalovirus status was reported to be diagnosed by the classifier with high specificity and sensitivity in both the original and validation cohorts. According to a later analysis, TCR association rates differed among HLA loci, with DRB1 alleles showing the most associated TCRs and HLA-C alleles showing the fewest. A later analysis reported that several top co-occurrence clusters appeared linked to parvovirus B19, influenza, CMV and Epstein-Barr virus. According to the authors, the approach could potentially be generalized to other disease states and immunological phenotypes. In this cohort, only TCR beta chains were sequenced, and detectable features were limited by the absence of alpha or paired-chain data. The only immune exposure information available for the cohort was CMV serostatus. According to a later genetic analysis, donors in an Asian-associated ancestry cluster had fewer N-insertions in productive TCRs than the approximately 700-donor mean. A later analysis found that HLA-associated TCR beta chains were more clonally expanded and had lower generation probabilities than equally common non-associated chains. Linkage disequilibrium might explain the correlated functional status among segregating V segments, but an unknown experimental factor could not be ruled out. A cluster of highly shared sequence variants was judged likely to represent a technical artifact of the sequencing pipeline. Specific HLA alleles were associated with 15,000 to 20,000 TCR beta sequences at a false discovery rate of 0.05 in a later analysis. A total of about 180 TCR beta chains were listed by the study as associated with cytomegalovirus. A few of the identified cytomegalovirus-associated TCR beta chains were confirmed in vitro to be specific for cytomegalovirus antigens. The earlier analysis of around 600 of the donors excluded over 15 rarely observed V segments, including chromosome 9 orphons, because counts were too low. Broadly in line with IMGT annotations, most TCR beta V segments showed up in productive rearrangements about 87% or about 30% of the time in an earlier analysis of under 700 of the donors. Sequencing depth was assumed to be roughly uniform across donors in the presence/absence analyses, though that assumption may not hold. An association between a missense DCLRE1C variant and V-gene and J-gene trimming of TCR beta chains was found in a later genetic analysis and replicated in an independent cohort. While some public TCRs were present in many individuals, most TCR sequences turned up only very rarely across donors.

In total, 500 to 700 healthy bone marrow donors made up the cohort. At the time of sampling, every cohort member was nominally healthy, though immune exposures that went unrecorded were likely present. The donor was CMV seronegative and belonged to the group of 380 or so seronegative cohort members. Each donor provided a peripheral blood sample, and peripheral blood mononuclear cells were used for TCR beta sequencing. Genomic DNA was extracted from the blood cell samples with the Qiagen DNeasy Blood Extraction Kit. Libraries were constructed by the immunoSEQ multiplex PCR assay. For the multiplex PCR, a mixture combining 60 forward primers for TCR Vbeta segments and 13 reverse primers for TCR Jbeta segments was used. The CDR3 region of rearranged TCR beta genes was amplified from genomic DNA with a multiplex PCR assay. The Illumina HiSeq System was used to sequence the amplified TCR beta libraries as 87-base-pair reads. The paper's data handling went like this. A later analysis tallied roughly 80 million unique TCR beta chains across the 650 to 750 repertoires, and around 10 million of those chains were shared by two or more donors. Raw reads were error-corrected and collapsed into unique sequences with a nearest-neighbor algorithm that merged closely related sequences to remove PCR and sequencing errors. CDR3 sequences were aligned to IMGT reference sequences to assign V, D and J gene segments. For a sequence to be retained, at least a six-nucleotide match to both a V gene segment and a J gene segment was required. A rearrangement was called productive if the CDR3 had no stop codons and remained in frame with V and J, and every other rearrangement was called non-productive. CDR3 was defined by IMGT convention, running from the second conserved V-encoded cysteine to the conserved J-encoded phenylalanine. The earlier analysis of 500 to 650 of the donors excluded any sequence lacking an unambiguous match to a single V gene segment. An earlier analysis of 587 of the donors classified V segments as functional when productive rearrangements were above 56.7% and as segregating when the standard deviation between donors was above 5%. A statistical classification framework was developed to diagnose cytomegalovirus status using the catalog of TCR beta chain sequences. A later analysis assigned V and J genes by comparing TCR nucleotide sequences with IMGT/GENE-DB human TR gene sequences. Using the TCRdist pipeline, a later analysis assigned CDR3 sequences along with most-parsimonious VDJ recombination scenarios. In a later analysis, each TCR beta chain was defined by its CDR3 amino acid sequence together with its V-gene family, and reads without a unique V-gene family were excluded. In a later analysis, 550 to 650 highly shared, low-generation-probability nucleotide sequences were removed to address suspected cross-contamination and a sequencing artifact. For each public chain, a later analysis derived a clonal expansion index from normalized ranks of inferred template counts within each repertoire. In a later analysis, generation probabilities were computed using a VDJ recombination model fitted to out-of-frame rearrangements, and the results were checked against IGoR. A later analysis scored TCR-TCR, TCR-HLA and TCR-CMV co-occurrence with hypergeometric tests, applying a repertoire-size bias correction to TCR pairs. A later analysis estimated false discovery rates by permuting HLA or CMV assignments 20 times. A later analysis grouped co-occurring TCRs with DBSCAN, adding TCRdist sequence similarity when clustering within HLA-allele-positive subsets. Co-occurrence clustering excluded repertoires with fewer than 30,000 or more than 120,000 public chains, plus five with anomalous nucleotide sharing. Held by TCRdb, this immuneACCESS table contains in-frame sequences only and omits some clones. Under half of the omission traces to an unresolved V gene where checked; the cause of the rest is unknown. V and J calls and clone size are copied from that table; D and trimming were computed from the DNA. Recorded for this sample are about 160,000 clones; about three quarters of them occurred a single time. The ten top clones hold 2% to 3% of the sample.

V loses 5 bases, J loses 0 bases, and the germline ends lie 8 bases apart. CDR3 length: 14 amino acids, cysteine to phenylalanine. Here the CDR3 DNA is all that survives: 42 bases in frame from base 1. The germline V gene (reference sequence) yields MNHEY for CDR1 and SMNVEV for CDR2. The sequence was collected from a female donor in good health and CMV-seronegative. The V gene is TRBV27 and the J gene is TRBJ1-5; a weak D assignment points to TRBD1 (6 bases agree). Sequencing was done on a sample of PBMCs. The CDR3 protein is CASSTGTSNQPQHF. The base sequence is TGTGCCAGCAGTACAGGGACTAGCAATCAGCCCCAGCATTTT.